The next 25 T cell receptor beta chains were all read from a single sample in a study of Ad26.COV2.S vaccination and SARS-CoV-2 variants. This sample's treatment: around 19 received Ad26.COV2.S at low or high dose, single or two shots; 5 received placebo; per-sample allocation not given. Sampling was done on day 63 after the first vaccine or placebo injection. This table comes from immunoSEQ multiplex PCR, and its TCRdb copy is limited to in-frame clones, with some not included. Of about 350,000 clones listed, approximately 90% are singletons. Here the sequenced sample was peripheral blood, taken in a trial of Ad26.COV2.S vaccine versus placebo. The receptors were sampled from a person aged 18-60 years who received the Ad26.COV2.S COVID-19 vaccine or a placebo.

The chain links TRBV28 to TRBJ2-1; 7 bases agree with TRBD2. V was pared by 7 bases and J by 5 bases, with 11 bases of the junction left unmatched. CDR1 and CDR2 (germline): MDHEN, SYDVKM. This CDR3 spans 15 amino acids. The CDR3 loop is CASIPLAGRDNEQFF. CDR3 coding DNA: TGTGCCAGCATTCCCCTGGCGGGGAGGGACAATGAGCAGTTCTTC. Supplemented by reference TRBV28 and TRBJ2-1, the full variable domain reads DVKVTQSSRYLVKRTGEKVFLECVQDMDHENMFWYRQDPGLGLRLIYFSYDVKMKEKGDIPEGYSVSREKKERFSLILESASTNQTSMYLCASIPLAGRDNEQFFGPGTRLTVL.

The chain carries TRBV27 and TRBJ2-7, with 12 bases lining up with TRBD2. Germline CDR1 MNHEY, CDR2 SMNVEV (reference sequence). Losses at the gene ends were 2 bases for V and 3 bases for J; bases not matched to a gene: 5. The CDR3 contains 16 residues. The CDR3, as DNA: TGTGCCAGCAGTTTAATGACTAGCGGGAGAAACTACGAGCAGTACTTC. Encoded protein: CASSLMTSGRNYEQYF.

The chain recombines TRBV7-9 with TRBJ2-2; D gene unclear. CDR1 SEHNR and CDR2 FQNEAQ come from the germline V gene (reference sequence). This CDR3 is built from 13 residues. V lost 5 bases and J lost 6, with 10 bases in between. The CDR3 DNA follows: TGTGCCAGCAGCCATGACCAACCCGGGGAGCTGTTTTTT. Its translation is CASSHDQPGELFF.

This clone was counted a few times. This chain joins TRBV4-2 and TRBJ2-1; the match to TRBD1 covers 8 bases. V shed 2 bases and J 6 bases; nucleotides not matched to a gene: 12. The germline V gene encodes CDR1 LGHNA and CDR2 YNFKEQ. The CDR3 totals 17 residues. The CDR3 reads CASSQRPDRGVSNEQFF. The CDR3 DNA follows: TGTGCCAGCAGCCAAAGACCAGACAGGGGTGTGTCCAATGAGCAGTTCTTC.

The genes are TRBV4-2 and TRBJ1-2, with D perhaps TRBD1 (6 bases). V was trimmed by 0 bases and J by 3 bases, leaving 11 bases between them. From germline, CDR1 is LGHNA and CDR2 YNFKEQ. The CDR3 is 15 residues long. The CDR3 sequence: CASSQDLEGDYGYTF. DNA for the CDR3: TGTGCCAGCAGCCAAGATCTGGAGGGGGACTATGGCTACACCTTC.

This chain links TRBV27 with TRBJ2-2; no clear D. This CDR3 is built from 14 residues. Trimming shortened V by 6 bases and J by 6 bases, and 14 bases separated the two germline ends. The germline V gene encodes CDR1 MNHEY and CDR2 SMNVEV (reference sequence). CDR3 bases: TGTGCCAGCAGCCTCAACCCCCAGGCCGGGGAGCTGTTTTTT. Translated: CASSLNPQAGELFF.

V usage is TRBV2 and J usage is TRBJ1-1, with 7 bases lining up with TRBD1. The CDR3 sequence is 10 residues long. The germline CDR1 and CDR2 sequences are SNHLY and FYNNEI. Losses at the gene ends were 6 bases for V and 8 bases for J; bases not matched to a gene: 0. Here the CDR3 reads CASRGGEAFF. The CDR3 coding sequence is TGTGCCAGCAGAGGGGGCGAAGCTTTCTTT.

The chain couples TRBV5-1 to TRBJ1-4, with D unclear. CDR1 SGHRS and CDR2 YFSETQ come from the germline V gene. The CDR3 totals 16 residues. V was pared by 0 bases and J by 0 bases, with 9 bases between. In nucleotides, the CDR3 is TGCGCCAGCAGCTTGGTGGGTACGACAACTAATGAAAAACTGTTTTTT. It encodes CASSLVGTTTNEKLFF.

The CDR3 region has the DNA TGTGCCACCAGCAGAGTAGGCGCGAACACTGAAGCTTTCTTT. It translates to CATSRVGANTEAFF. This chain uses TRBV15 with TRBJ1-1; D unclear. Trimming took 1 base from V and 1 from J, leaving 7 bases between them. Germline values: CDR1 LNHNV, CDR2 YYDKDF (reference sequence). The CDR3 contains 14 residues.

The chain joins TRBV27 to TRBJ2-2, with 7 bases matching TRBD2. The CDR3 is 13 residues long. Germline values: CDR1 MNHEY, CDR2 SMNVEV (reference sequence). With V trimmed by 6 bases and J by 6 bases, 4 bases remained unmatched. The CDR3 DNA follows: TGTGCCAGCAGGCTAGCGGTTGCCGGGGAGCTGTTTTTT. Translated: CASRLAVAGELFF.

About this clone itself: Other nucleotide sequences in the sample specify the same CDR3. The chain recombines TRBV7-9 with TRBJ1-1; 7 positions agree with TRBD1. V was clipped by 1 base and J by 4 bases; unmatched bases: 3. Per germline, CDR1 SEHNR and CDR2 FQNEAQ (reference sequence). The CDR3 loop spans 14 amino acids. The CDR3 loop is CASSLEGGGTEAFF. Here the CDR3 DNA reads TGTGCCAGCAGCTTAGAAGGGGGCGGCACTGAAGCTTTCTTT.

The gene calls are TRBV19 and TRBJ2-6, with D possibly matching TRBD1 (6 bases). Germline V lookup: CDR1 LNHDA, CDR2 SQIVND (reference sequence). The CDR3 length is 21 residues. The ends were cut back, 0 bases at V and 0 bases at J, with 21 bases in the middle. The CDR3 is CASSIEDSPLPTLSGANVLTF. CDR3 DNA: TGTGCCAGTAGTATAGAGGACAGCCCGCTACCCACTCTCTCTGGGGCCAACGTCCTGACTTTC. The entire variable domain, with the rest obtained from reference TRBV19 and TRBJ2-6, is as follows: DGGITQSPKYLFRKEGQNVTLSCEQNLNHDAMYWYRQDPGQGLRLIYYSQIVNDFQKGDIAEGYSVSREKKESFPLTVTSAQKNPTAFYLCASSIEDSPLPTLSGANVLTFGAGSRLTVL.

This rearrangement joins TRBV7-3 to TRBJ2-3, with 7 bases that match TRBD2. This CDR3 has 16 amino acids. Germline lookup yields CDR1 SGHTA and CDR2 FQGTGA. The V gene end was trimmed by 5 bases and the J gene end by 3 bases; junction bases not matched to a gene: 11. CDR3 nucleotide sequence: TGTGCCAGCAGCCCCCCCCGGGGGGTTAAAACAGATACGCAGTATTTT. Encoded protein: CASSPPRGVKTDTQYF.

This CDR3 reads CASSRGGSGDYGYTF. The CDR3 DNA sequence: TGTGCCAGCAGTCGAGGAGGGTCGGGTGACTATGGCTACACCTTC. The chain is built from TRBV6-5 and TRBJ1-2; the D is unclear. Germline lookup yields CDR1 MNHEY and CDR2 SVGAGI. The CDR3 has 15 amino acids. Trimming stripped 5 bases from V and 3 bases from J, with 16 bases between.

The rearrangement uses TRBV25-1 and TRBJ2-2; D remains ambiguous. With 2 bases removed from V and 2 bases from J, the gap between germline ends came to 15 bases. CDR1 is MGHDK, CDR2 SYGVNS, per germline. The CDR3 length is 17 residues. CDR3 coding DNA: TGTGCCAGCAGTGAACCTTACATCGGCGGTAACACCGGGGAGCTGTTTTTT. This sequence encodes CASSEPYIGGNTGELFF.

This chain connects TRBV5-1 to TRBJ1-6; 9 bases are shared with TRBD1. Trimming at V came to 4 bases and at J to 5 bases, leaving 7 bases not matched to a gene. The CDR3 has 16 amino acids. Per germline, CDR1 SGHRS and CDR2 YFSETQ. Written as DNA, the CDR3 is TGCGCCAGCAGCGGGGGAGACAGGGGGAATAATTCACCCCTCCACTTT. Residues: CASSGGDRGNNSPLHF.

V gene TRBV7-2 combines with J gene TRBJ2-7; perhaps TRBD1 as D (5 bases). The V end was cut by 6 bases, the J end by 4 bases, with 16 bases between. This CDR3 region has 14 residues. Germline CDR1 SGHTA, CDR2 FQGNSA. The CDR3 region has the DNA TGTGCCAGCAGATTATTAGGGGCTGGGTACGAGCAGTACTTC. Protein product: CASRLLGAGYEQYF.

The chain joins TRBV9 to TRBJ2-7; a possible D gene is TRBD2 (6 bases). Between the trimmed V and J ends, which lost 0 bases and 4 bases, there was a span of 17 bases. Germline V gene lookup returns CDR1 SGDLS and CDR2 YYNGEE. The CDR3 covers 16 residues. The CDR3 nucleotides are TGTGCCAGCAGCGTAGCGGGGAGGTCCGACCTTTACGAGCAGTACTTC. Amino acids: CASSVAGRSDLYEQYF.

J is TRBJ1-3 and V is TRBV10-3; D is unclear. V was pared by 3 bases and J by 0 bases, with 6 bases between. The CDR3 loop spans 14 amino acids. Germline V gives CDR1 ENHRY, CDR2 SYGVKD. CDR3 amino acids: CAISERVSGNTIYF. The CDR3 region has the DNA TGTGCCATCAGTGAACGGGTCTCTGGAAACACCATATATTTT.

This clone was observed a single time. This sequence joins TRBV10-3 and TRBJ1-2; 8 nucleotides match TRBD1. Germline-derived CDR1 and CDR2 are ENHRY and SYGVKD. The ends lost 4 bases at V and 4 bases at J; junction bases unmatched: 14. The CDR3 is 17 amino acids. CDR3 sequence (DNA): TGTGCCATCAGTGTCTCAGGGGGCCAGCGTGAAGGCTATGGCTACACCTTC. It codes for CAISVSGGQREGYGYTF.

J is TRBJ2-7 and V is TRBV5-4; weak D call: TRBD1 (6 bases). V gave up 10 bases and J gave up 2 bases, with 13 bases separating them. The germline gives CDR1 SGHNT, CDR2 YYREEE (reference sequence). The CDR3 extends over 12 amino acids. CDR3 DNA: TGTGCCTCCGCCCGGGACACCTACGAGCAGTACTTC. Its protein product is CASARDTYEQYF.

The chain joins TRBV27 to TRBJ2-3; D remains unclear. The CDR3 has 14 amino acids. V lost 3 bases and J lost 1, with 8 bases in between. Germline V gene sequence: CDR1 MNHEY, CDR2 SMNVEV (reference sequence). The CDR3 DNA reads TGTGCCAGCAGTTTTCGTGGGGGCACAGATACGCAGTATTTT. This gives the protein CASSFRGGTDTQYF.

In DNA form, the CDR3 reads TGTGCCAGCAGCCAAGAGCAGGGTGTTTACAATTCACCCCTCCACTTT. This sequence encodes CASSQEQGVYNSPLHF. The V gene is TRBV4-2, the J gene TRBJ1-6; maybe TRBD1 (5 bases). The CDR3 sequence is 16 residues long. V lost 0 bases, J lost 7 bases, and 13 bases lay in between. From germline, CDR1 is LGHNA and CDR2 YNFKEQ.

The genes are TRBV19 and TRBJ2-5; the D gene is possibly TRBD1 (6 bases). Trimming took 3 bases from V and 1 from J, leaving 9 bases between them. CDR1 is LNHDA and CDR2 is SQIVND in the germline V gene (reference sequence). The CDR3 has 14 residues. CDR3 protein: CASSINRAQETQYF. For the CDR3, the DNA is TGTGCCAGTAGTATTAACAGGGCCCAAGAGACCCAGTACTTC.

The rearrangement links TRBV7-6 to TRBJ1-5; D not resolved. Germline lookup yields CDR1 SGHVS and CDR2 FNYEAQ. The CDR3 spans 15 residues. Trimming took 5 bases from V and 0 from J, leaving 11 bases between them. For the CDR3, the DNA is TGTGCCAGCAGCCCAACGACCGCTAGCAATCAGCCCCAGCATTTT. Its protein is CASSPTTASNQPQHF.